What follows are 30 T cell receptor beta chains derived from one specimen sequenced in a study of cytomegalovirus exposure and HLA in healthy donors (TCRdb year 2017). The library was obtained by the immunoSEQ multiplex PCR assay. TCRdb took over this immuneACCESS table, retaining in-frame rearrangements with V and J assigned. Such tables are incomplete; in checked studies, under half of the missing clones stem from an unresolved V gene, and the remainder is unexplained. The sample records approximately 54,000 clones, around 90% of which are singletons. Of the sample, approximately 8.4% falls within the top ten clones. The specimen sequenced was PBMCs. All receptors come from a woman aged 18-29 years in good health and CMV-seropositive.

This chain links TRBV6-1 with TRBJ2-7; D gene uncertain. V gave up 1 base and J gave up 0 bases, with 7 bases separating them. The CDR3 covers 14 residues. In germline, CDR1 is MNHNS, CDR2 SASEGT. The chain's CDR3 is CASSEGSSSYEQYF. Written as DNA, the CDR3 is TGTGCCAGCAGTGAAGGGAGCAGCTCCTACGAGCAGTACTTC.

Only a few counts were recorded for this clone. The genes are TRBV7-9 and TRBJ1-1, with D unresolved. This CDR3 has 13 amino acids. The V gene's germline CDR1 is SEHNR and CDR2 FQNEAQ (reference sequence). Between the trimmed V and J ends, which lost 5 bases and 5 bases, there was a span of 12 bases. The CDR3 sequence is CASSEEWRTEAFF. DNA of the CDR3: TGTGCCAGCAGCGAGGAATGGAGGACTGAAGCTTTCTTT. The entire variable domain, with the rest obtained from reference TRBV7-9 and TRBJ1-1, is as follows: DTGVSQNPRHKITKRGQNVTFRCDPISEHNRLYWYRQTLGQGPEFLTYFQNEAQLEKSRLLSDRFSAERPKGSFSTLEIQRTEQGDSAMYLCASSEEWRTEAFFGQGTRLTVV.

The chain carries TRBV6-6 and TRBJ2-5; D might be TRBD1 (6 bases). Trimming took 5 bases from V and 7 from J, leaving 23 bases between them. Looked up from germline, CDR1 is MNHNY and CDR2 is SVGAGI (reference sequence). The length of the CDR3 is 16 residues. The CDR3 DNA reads TGTGCCAGCAGTGGACCCAACAGGGATCTCACGGGGACCCAGTACTTC. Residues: CASSGPNRDLTGTQYF.

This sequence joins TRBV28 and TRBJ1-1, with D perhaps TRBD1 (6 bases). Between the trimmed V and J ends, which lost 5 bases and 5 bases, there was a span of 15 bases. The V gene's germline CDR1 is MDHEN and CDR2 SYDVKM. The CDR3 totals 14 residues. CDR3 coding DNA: TGTGCCAGCAGTCGAACAGGGAGTATAACTGAAGCTTTCTTT. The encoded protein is CASSRTGSITEAFF. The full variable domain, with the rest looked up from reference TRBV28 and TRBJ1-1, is DVKVTQSSRYLVKRTGEKVFLECVQDMDHENMFWYRQDPGLGLRLIYFSYDVKMKEKGDIPEGYSVSREKKERFSLILESASTNQTSMYLCASSRTGSITEAFFGQGTRLTVV.

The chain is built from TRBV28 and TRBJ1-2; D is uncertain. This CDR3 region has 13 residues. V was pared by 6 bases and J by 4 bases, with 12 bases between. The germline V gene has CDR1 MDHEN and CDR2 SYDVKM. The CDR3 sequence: CASSSSLSYGYTF. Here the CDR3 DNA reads TGTGCCAGCAGCTCCTCGCTCAGCTATGGCTACACCTTC.

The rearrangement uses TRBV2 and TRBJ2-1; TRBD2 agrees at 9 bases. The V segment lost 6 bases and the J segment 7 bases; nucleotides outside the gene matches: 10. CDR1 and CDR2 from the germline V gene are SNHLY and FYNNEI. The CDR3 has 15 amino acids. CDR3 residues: CASRPSGGTGNEQFF. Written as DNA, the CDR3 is TGTGCCAGCAGGCCAAGCGGGGGGACCGGGAATGAGCAGTTCTTC.

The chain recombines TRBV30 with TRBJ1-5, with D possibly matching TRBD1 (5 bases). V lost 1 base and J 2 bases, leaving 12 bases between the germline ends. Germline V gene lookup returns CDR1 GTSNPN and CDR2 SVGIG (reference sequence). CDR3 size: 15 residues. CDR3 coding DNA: TGTGCCTGGAGTGGTCAGGGAAGAGGCAATCAGCCCCAGCATTTT. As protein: CAWSGQGRGNQPQHF.

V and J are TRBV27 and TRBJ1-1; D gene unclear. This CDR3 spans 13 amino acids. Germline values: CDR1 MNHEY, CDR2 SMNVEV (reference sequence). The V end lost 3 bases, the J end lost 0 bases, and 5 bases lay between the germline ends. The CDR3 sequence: CASSFGLNTEAFF. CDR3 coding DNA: TGTGCCAGCAGTTTCGGTCTGAACACTGAAGCTTTCTTT.

CDR3 residues: CASSLTGQGVNPEAFF. The CDR3 DNA follows: TGCGCCAGCAGCTTGACTGGACAGGGGGTAAACCCTGAAGCTTTCTTT. This rearrangement joins TRBV5-1 to TRBJ1-1; 10 bases match TRBD1. The CDR3 is 16 amino acids. Germline lookup yields CDR1 SGHRS and CDR2 YFSETQ. V lost 1 base and J lost 6; bases outside the gene matches: 9.

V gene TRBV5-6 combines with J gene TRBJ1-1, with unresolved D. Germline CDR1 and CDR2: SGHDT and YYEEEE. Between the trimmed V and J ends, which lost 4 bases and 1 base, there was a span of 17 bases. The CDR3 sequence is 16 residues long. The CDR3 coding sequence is TGTGCCAGCAGCCCCATCCAGTGGCCCGAGAACACTGAAGCTTTCTTT. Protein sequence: CASSPIQWPENTEAFF.

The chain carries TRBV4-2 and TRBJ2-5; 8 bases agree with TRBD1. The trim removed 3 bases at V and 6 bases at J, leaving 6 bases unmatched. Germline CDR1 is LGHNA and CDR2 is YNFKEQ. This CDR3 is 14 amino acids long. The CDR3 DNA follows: TGTGCCAGCAGCCACGGACAGGGCAGGCAGACCCAGTACTTC. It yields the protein CASSHGQGRQTQYF.

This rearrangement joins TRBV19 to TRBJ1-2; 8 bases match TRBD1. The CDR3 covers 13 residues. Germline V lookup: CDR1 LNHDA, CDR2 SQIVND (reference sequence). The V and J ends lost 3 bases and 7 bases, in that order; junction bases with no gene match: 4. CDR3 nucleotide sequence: TGTGCCAGTAGTATGCAGGGGGCGCGTGGCTACACCTTC. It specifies CASSMQGARGYTF.

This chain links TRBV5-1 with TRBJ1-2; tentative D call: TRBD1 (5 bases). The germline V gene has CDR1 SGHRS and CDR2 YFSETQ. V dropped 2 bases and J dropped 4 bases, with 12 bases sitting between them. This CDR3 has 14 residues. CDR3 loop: CASSFNTGPYGYTF. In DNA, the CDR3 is TGCGCCAGCAGCTTCAATACAGGTCCCTATGGCTACACCTTC.

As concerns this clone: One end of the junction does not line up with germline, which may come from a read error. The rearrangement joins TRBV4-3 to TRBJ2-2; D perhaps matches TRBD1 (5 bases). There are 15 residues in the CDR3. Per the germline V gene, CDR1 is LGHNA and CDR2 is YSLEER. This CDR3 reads CASSQAGSNTGELFF. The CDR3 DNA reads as TGCGCCAGCAGTCAAGCAGGGTCGAACACCGGGGAGCTGTTTTTT.

Here the CDR3 reads CASRGLAEWDNEQFF. CDR3 nucleotide sequence: TGTGCCAGCAGGGGCTTAGCGGAATGGGACAATGAGCAGTTCTTC. The rearrangement links TRBV27 to TRBJ2-1, with D maybe TRBD2 (6 bases). CDR3 length equals 15 residues. Germline CDR1 and CDR2: MNHEY and SMNVEV (reference sequence). V was cut by 6 bases and J by 5 bases, with 17 bases left in between.

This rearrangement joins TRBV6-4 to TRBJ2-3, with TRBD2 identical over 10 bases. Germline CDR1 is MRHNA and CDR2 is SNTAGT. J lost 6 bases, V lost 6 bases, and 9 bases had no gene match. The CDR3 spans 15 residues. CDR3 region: CASSPSGGLVDTQYF. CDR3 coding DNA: TGTGCCAGCAGCCCTAGCGGGGGCCTAGTGGATACGCAGTATTTT.

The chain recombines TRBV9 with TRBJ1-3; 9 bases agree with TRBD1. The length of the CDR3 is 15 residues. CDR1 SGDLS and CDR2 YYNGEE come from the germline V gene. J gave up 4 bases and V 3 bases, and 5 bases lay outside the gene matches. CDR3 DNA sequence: TGTGCCAGCAGCGCCGGGACAGGGTCAGGAAACACCATATATTTT. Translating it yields CASSAGTGSGNTIYF.

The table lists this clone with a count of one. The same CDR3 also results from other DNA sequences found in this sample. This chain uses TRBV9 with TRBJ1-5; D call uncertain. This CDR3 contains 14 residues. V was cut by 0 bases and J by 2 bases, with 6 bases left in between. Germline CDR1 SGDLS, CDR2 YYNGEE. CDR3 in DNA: TGTGCCAGCAGCGTAGGCAGTGGCAATCAGCCCCAGCATTTT. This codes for CASSVGSGNQPQHF.

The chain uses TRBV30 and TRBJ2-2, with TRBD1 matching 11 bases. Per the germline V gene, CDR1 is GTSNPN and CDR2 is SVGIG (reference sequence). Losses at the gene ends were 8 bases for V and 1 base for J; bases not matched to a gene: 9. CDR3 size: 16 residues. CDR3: CAGPRGQGGNTGELFF. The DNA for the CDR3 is TGTGCCGGGCCGAGGGGACAGGGGGGGAACACCGGGGAGCTGTTTTTT.

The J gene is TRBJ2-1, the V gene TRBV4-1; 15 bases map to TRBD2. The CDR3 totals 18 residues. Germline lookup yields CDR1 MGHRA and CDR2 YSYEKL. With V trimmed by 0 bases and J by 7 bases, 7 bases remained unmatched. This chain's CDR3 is CASSQEPWTSGGANEQFF. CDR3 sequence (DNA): TGCGCCAGCAGCCAAGAACCCTGGACTAGCGGGGGGGCAAATGAGCAGTTCTTC.

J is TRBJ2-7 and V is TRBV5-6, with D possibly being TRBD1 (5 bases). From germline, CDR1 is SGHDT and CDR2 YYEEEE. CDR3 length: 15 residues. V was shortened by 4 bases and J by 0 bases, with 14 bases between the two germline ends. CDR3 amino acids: CASSPSIRGSYEQYF. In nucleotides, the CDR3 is TGTGCCAGCAGCCCGTCAATTAGGGGCTCCTACGAGCAGTACTTC.

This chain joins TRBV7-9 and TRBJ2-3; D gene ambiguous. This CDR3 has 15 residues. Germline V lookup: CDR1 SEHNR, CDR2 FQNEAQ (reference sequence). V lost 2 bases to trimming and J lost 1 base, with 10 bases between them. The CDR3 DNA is TGTGCCAGCAGCTTAAAGTCTAGTCGCACAGATACGCAGTATTTT. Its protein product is CASSLKSSRTDTQYF.

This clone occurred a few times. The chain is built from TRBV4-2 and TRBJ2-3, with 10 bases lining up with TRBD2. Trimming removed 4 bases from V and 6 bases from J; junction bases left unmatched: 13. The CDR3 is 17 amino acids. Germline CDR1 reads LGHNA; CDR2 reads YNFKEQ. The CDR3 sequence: CASSPSGGAVGADTQYF. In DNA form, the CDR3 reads TGTGCCAGCAGCCCGAGCGGGGGGGCCGTAGGAGCGGATACGCAGTATTTT.

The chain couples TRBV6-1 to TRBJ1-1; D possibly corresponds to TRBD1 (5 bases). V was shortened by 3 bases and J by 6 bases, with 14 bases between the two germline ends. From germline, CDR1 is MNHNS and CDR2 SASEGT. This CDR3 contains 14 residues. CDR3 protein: CASSDGRSRAEAFF. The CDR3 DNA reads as TGTGCCAGCAGTGATGGTCGCAGCAGGGCTGAAGCTTTCTTT.

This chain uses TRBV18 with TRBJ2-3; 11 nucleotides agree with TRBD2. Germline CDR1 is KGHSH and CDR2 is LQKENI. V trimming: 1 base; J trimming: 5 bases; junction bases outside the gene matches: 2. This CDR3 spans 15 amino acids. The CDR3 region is CASSPRLAGGDTQYF. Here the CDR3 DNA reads TGTGCCAGCTCACCACGTCTAGCGGGGGGAGATACGCAGTATTTT.

CDR3 protein: CSASLQTGAFLSYEQYF. The CDR3 DNA reads as TGCAGCGCCTCACTCCAAACAGGGGCCTTCCTCTCCTACGAGCAGTACTTC. V gene TRBV29-1 combines with J gene TRBJ2-7, with 7 bases aligning to TRBD1. CDR3 length equals 17 residues. With V trimmed by 7 bases and J by 0 bases, 18 bases remained unmatched. Per the germline V gene, CDR1 is SQVTM and CDR2 is ANQGSEA.

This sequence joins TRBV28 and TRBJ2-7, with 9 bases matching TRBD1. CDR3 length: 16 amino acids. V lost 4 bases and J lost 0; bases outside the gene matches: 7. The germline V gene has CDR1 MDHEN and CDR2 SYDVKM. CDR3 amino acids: CASSSTGGRGSYEQYF. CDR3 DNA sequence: TGTGCCAGCAGTTCCACAGGGGGCCGGGGCTCCTACGAGCAGTACTTC.

CDR3 region: CASSPPWANTEAFF. CDR3 DNA: TGTGCCAGCTCACCACCGTGGGCAAACACTGAAGCTTTCTTT. The chain has TRBV18 and TRBJ1-1; no reliable D call. V was shortened by 0 bases and J by 2 bases, with 7 bases between the two germline ends. Germline CDR1 and CDR2: KGHSH and LQKENI. The CDR3 is made up of 14 amino acids.

CDR3 sequence reads: CASSYRGTGDSPLHF. The CDR3 DNA sequence: TGTGCCAGCAGTTACCGCGGGACAGGGGATTCACCCCTCCACTTT. This chain connects TRBV6-5 to TRBJ1-6, with 10 nucleotides matching TRBD1. This CDR3 region has 15 residues. J was trimmed by 8 bases and V by 2 bases; bases with no gene match: 3. CDR1 MNHEY and CDR2 SVGAGI come from the germline V gene.

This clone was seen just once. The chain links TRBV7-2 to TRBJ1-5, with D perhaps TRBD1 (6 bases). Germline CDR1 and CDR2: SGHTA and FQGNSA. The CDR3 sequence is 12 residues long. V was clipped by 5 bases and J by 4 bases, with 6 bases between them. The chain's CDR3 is CASSTGNQPQHF. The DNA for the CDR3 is TGTGCCAGCAGCACAGGGAATCAGCCCCAGCATTTT.